These 21 T cell receptor beta chains were all obtained from the same sample, sequenced in a study of shared clonotypes between healthy human individuals. Profiling relied on immunoSEQ multiplex PCR, and the TCRdb table lists in-frame clones only, not all of them. The table shows about 490,000 clones, with 70% to 85% occurring only once. Sequenced: PBMCs. These receptors were collected from a woman in her thirties or forties in good health. Some clones in this sample may be carry-over from other donors' samples.

This clone has only a few counts. This chain links TRBV30 with TRBJ1-2; D gene unclear. V dropped 2 bases and J dropped 7 bases, with 8 bases sitting between them. From germline, CDR1 is GTSNPN and CDR2 SVGIG (reference sequence). The CDR3 covers 11 residues. The CDR3 here is CAWSREGGYTF. For the CDR3, the DNA is TGTGCCTGGAGTAGAGAAGGTGGCTACACCTTC.

The chain is built from TRBV29-1 and TRBJ2-7; D perhaps matches TRBD2 (5 bases). Germline V CDR1 and CDR2: SQVTM, ANQGSEA. V lost 4 bases to trimming and J lost 0 bases, with 10 bases between them. This CDR3 has 13 residues. The CDR3 DNA reads as TGCAGCGTTGGAGGGCCAAACTCCTACGAGCAGTACTTC. Translated, it gives CSVGGPNSYEQYF.

J is TRBJ1-3 and V is TRBV4-3, with D uncertain. Between the trimmed V and J ends, which lost 8 bases and 0 bases, there was a span of 5 bases. CDR3 length equals 12 residues. Per the germline V gene, CDR1 is LGHNA and CDR2 is YSLEER. The CDR3 spells CASGSSGNTIYF. CDR3 DNA sequence: TGCGCCAGCGGATCCTCTGGAAACACCATATATTTT.

This clone showed up just a few times. The chain is built from TRBV30 and TRBJ1-1, with a possible D match to TRBD1 (6 bases). The CDR3 has 14 residues. Trimming took off 1 base at V and 7 bases at J, with 16 bases between the two ends. Germline V lookup: CDR1 GTSNPN, CDR2 SVGIG (reference sequence). The chain's CDR3 is CAWSGQALRDEAFF. CDR3 coding DNA: TGTGCCTGGAGTGGACAGGCCCTAAGGGATGAAGCTTTCTTT.

This clone was seen at least ten times. The rearrangement uses TRBV7-8 and TRBJ2-5, with 10 bases aligning to TRBD2. Germline V lookup: CDR1 SGHVS, CDR2 FQNEAQ. With V trimmed by 4 bases and J by 4 bases, 0 bases remained unmatched. The CDR3 is made up of 13 amino acids. This chain's CDR3 is CASSSSGRETQYF. CDR3 in DNA: TGTGCCAGCAGCTCTAGCGGGAGAGAGACCCAGTACTTC.

The rearrangement links TRBV11-2 to TRBJ2-2; the match to TRBD2 covers 12 bases. Germline CDR1 reads SGHAT; CDR2 reads FQNNGV. The ends lost 5 bases at V and 6 bases at J; junction bases unmatched: 7. The CDR3 consists of 16 residues. The CDR3 DNA follows: TGTGCCAGCAGCCAGACTAGCGGGAGAAGATCCGGGGAGCTGTTTTTT. Protein product: CASSQTSGRRSGELFF. The full variable domain, completed using reference TRBV11-2 and TRBJ2-2, is EAGVAQSPRYKIIEKRQSVAFWCNPISGHATLYWYQQILGQGPKLLIQFQNNGVVDDSQLPKDRFSAERLKGVDSTLKIQPAKLEDSAVYLCASSQTSGRRSGELFFGEGSRLTVL.

The genes are TRBV11-2 and TRBJ2-7; D remains unclear. This CDR3 spans 11 amino acids. Germline V gives CDR1 SGHAT, CDR2 FQNNGV. V lost 5 bases, J lost 4 bases, and 6 bases lay in between. The CDR3 reads CASSPPYEQYF. In nucleotides, the CDR3 is TGTGCCAGCAGCCCCCCGTACGAGCAGTACTTC.

This clone was detected once. CDR3 DNA: TGTGCCAGCAGCTTAGTGGTCAGGGCTGGAAACACCATATATTTT. Amino acid sequence: CASSLVVRAGNTIYF. The chain recombines TRBV7-2 with TRBJ1-3, with D perhaps matching TRBD1 (5 bases). Germline V gives CDR1 SGHTA, CDR2 FQGNSA. Deletions cut 1 base from V and 2 bases from J, with 9 bases between. This CDR3 comprises 15 residues.

The J gene is TRBJ2-3, the V gene TRBV27; 7 nucleotides agree with TRBD2. CDR3 length equals 15 residues. Germline trimming cut 3 bases from V and 1 base from J; bases unmatched to any gene: 4. Germline CDR1 MNHEY, CDR2 SMNVEV (reference sequence). CDR3 sequence: CASSFLAGGTDTQYF. CDR3 nucleotides: TGTGCCAGCAGTTTCTTGGCGGGGGGCACAGATACGCAGTATTTT.

This clone was recorded a few times. The CDR3 DNA follows: TGTGCCTGGAGTGTCCGGCGGGAGCCCCACGAGCAGTACTTC. This translates into CAWSVRREPHEQYF. The V and J genes are TRBV30 and TRBJ2-7; TRBD2 agrees at 7 bases. J was trimmed by 5 bases and V by 0 bases; bases with no gene match: 7. Germline loops: CDR1 GTSNPN, CDR2 SVGIG (reference sequence). This CDR3 region has 14 residues.

This clone was detected many times. V usage is TRBV6-5 and J usage is TRBJ2-5; the D gene is possibly TRBD1 (6 bases). The V end was cut by 2 bases, the J end by 5 bases, with 15 bases between. The CDR3 is 15 residues long. Germline loops: CDR1 MNHEY, CDR2 SVGAGI. CDR3 sequence (DNA): TGTGCCAGCAGTTACGACACAGGGACCGATGAGACCCAGTACTTC. Translating it yields CASSYDTGTDETQYF.

The chain has TRBV6-6 and TRBJ1-1; 7 bases match TRBD1. Per the germline V gene, CDR1 is MNHNY and CDR2 is SVGAGI (reference sequence). There are 14 residues in the CDR3. With V trimmed by 5 bases and J by 4 bases, 7 bases remained unmatched. This CDR3 reads CASSIEGAGTEAFF. The CDR3 DNA reads as TGTGCCAGCAGTATCGAGGGGGCTGGCACTGAAGCTTTCTTT.

The chain joins TRBV5-1 to TRBJ1-4, with TRBD1 as a possible D gene (6 bases). Trimming removed 4 bases from V and 8 bases from J, with 15 bases in between. The CDR3 spans 14 residues. Germline V lookup: CDR1 SGHRS, CDR2 YFSETQ. In DNA, the CDR3 is TGCGCCAGCAGCGGTACCGGGACACCGGAAAAACTGTTTTTT. Its translation: CASSGTGTPEKLFF.

The CDR3 DNA sequence: TGTGCCAGCCCGGACAGTTTCGAGCAGTACTTC. Translated, it gives CASPDSFEQYF. The J gene is TRBJ2-7, the V gene TRBV6-5; a weak D match, TRBD1 (6 bases). Trimming took 8 bases from V and 6 from J, leaving 11 bases between them. CDR3 size: 11 residues. Germline values: CDR1 MNHEY, CDR2 SVGAGI.

The chain uses TRBV7-2 and TRBJ1-3, with 8 bases aligning to TRBD1. The CDR3 consists of 17 residues. Trimming took 5 bases from V and 2 from J; bases not matched to a gene: 11. Germline CDR1 and CDR2: SGHTA and FQGNSA. The CDR3 spells CASSIGQGMTTGNTIYF. As DNA, the CDR3 is TGTGCCAGCAGCATCGGACAGGGAATGACTACTGGAAACACCATATATTTT.

Details on this clone: Other nucleotide sequences in the sample specify the same CDR3. The CDR3: CASRKGGNYGYTF. CDR3 in DNA: TGTGCCAGCAGGAAGGGGGGCAACTATGGCTACACCTTC. The chain links TRBV6-5 to TRBJ1-2; TRBD1 is a possible D gene (6 bases). CDR3 length: 13 amino acids. CDR1 MNHEY and CDR2 SVGAGI come from the germline V gene. Trimming took 6 bases from V and 2 from J, leaving 10 bases between them.

This clone was counted once. This chain links TRBV6-1 with TRBJ2-5; D may be TRBD2 (5 bases). This CDR3 has 16 amino acids. Germline assignment: CDR1 MNHNS and CDR2 SASEGT. Trimming left V 0 bases short and J 5 bases short, with 16 bases between. The CDR3 nucleotides read TGTGCCAGCAGTGAAGCGCGGCTAGCAGCGCGGGAGACCCAGTACTTC. Translated: CASSEARLAARETQYF.

The genes are TRBV6-5 and TRBJ2-7, with a possible D match to TRBD1 (6 bases). Germline CDR1 is MNHEY and CDR2 is SVGAGI. Trimming took 2 bases from V and 5 from J, leaving 13 bases between them. The CDR3 totals 14 residues. The CDR3 bases are TGTGCCAGCAGTTACGGGCAGGGGTATGACGAGCAGTACTTC. This sequence encodes CASSYGQGYDEQYF.

The CDR3 nucleotides read TGTGCCTGGAGCCTAGGACAGGGGGGAGGAGACACCATATATTTT. This codes for CAWSLGQGGGDTIYF. The chain has TRBV30 and TRBJ1-3; 10 bases are a match to TRBD1. Germline CDR1 is GTSNPN and CDR2 is SVGIG (reference sequence). The CDR3 has 15 residues. V trimming: 3 bases; J trimming: 8 bases; junction bases outside the gene matches: 10.

The chain employs TRBV28 and TRBJ1-1, with no clear D. Germline V gene lookup returns CDR1 MDHEN and CDR2 SYDVKM. Trimming removed 8 bases from V and 8 bases from J, with 12 bases in between. The CDR3 runs to 11 residues. In DNA, the CDR3 is TGTGCCAGCGGTTCCGTGATAGAAGCTTTCTTT. This translates into CASGSVIEAFF.

The chain joins TRBV5-1 to TRBJ1-1; D unclear. The germline V gene encodes CDR1 SGHRS and CDR2 YFSETQ. V lost 1 base, J lost 0 bases, and 16 bases lay in between. The CDR3 length is 17 residues. As DNA, the CDR3 is TGCGCCAGCAGCTTGAGTTGGCAGGCATCGATGAACACTGAAGCTTTCTTT. Translation gives CASSLSWQASMNTEAFF.